This T cell receptor (beta chain) was profiled in a study of cytomegalovirus exposure and HLA in healthy donors. The primer mix had 60 Vbeta and 13 Jbeta primers. Measured with immunoSEQ multiplex PCR; TCRdb has only the in-frame clones, and not every one. The sample consists of 150,000 to 200,000 clones, over 60% of them appearing once. This CDR3 contains 13 residues. Germline CDR1 SGHTA, CDR2 FQGTGA. Trimming pared 3 bases from V and 5 bases from J, leaving 10 bases between. The sequence derives from a woman aged 50 to 60 in good health and CMV-seropositive. The chain employs TRBV7-3 and TRBJ2-5; maybe TRBD2 (5 bases). The sequenced material came from PBMCs. The DNA of the CDR3 is TGTGCCAGCAGCTTGGTCCCGGGGGAGACCCAGTACTTC. Protein sequence: CASSLVPGETQYF.